Described below is a single T cell receptor (beta chain) sequence and its context. The antigen it recognizes is unknown. Base quality data are lacking; no much larger clone is found one base away. These data belong to a study of control samples from healthy donors and cancer patients (dated by TCRdb to about 2020). Sequences SSHAT (CDR1) and FNYEAQ (CDR2) are obtained from the germline V gene (reference sequence). Trimming accounts for 5 bases at V and 1 base at J, while the number of junction bases matched to no gene is 3. The CDR3 spans 16 residues, from the cysteine through the phenylalanine. Only CDR3 DNA is held: 48 bases, read in frame from base 1. The library was made by the immunoSEQ multiplex PCR assay. What TCRdb holds here is the immuneACCESS table cut down to in-frame rearrangements. Part of the clones is not present; checked against another copy, under half of the missing clones reflect an unresolved V gene, and the others are unexplained. The sample includes 45,000 to 60,000 clones, with approximately 86% observed a single time. Over 12% of the sample rests with the top ten.

Recombination joined TRBV7-7 with TRBJ2-3; a stretch of 13 junction bases matches TRBD2. The TCR was taken from a man between 60 and 70 years old with head and neck cancer. The sample taken for sequencing was PBMCs. The encoded CDR3 is CASSQGLAGGTDTQYF. The bases read TGTGCCAGCAGCCAAGGACTAGCGGGAGGCACAGATACGCAGTATTTT.